These T cell receptor beta chains were read from a single sample in a study of T cell responses to AZD1222 COVID-19 vaccine. Profiled with immunoSEQ multiplex PCR; TCRdb holds only in-frame clones, not every one. The table shows fewer than 200,000 clones, with around 90% occurring only once. Sequenced here: peripheral blood, sampled 28 days after the second AZD1222 dose. These receptors came from an adult who received the AZD1222 COVID-19 vaccine. The CDR3 runs from the conserved cysteine through the conserved F or W. Each record gives: CDR3 DNA, CDR3 protein, J gene, clone size, CDR3 length, D gene, V gene. A D gene is named only where the DNA matches it firmly. A row's size may be missing; if present it is once, few, many or a size class.

cdr3_nt: TGCGCCAGCAGCCAAGATTACAGGGAGCGCTATGGCTACACCTTC
cdr3_aa: CASSQDYRERYGYTF
j_call: TRBJ1-2
clone_size: once
cdr3_length: 15
d_call: NA
v_call: TRBV4-1

cdr3_nt: TGTGCCAGCACCAACACAGATACGCAGTATTTT
cdr3_aa: CASTNTDTQYF
j_call: TRBJ2-3
clone_size: NA
cdr3_length: 11
d_call: NA
v_call: TRBV12-3/TRBV12-4

cdr3_nt: TGTGCCAGCAGCTTAGAATCGGGACGGACGTCTGCAGCTTTCTTT
cdr3_aa: CASSLESGRTSAAFF
j_call: TRBJ1-1
clone_size: NA
cdr3_length: 15
d_call: NA
v_call: TRBV7-9

cdr3_nt: TGTGCCAGCTCACCACTAGCAGGGGCGAACACCGGGGAGCTGTTTTTT
cdr3_aa: CASSPLAGANTGELFF
j_call: TRBJ2-2
clone_size: few
cdr3_length: 16
d_call: NA
v_call: TRBV18

cdr3_nt: TGTGCCACCAAGTGGGGACCCGGAGCCTCACCCCTCCACTTT
cdr3_aa: CATKWGPGASPLHF
j_call: TRBJ1-6
clone_size: NA
cdr3_length: 14
d_call: NA
v_call: TRBV2

cdr3_nt: TGCGCCAGCAGCTTGGAGGTAGGGGCGGCTGGGGCCAACGTCCTGACTTTC
cdr3_aa: CASSLEVGAAGANVLTF
j_call: TRBJ2-6
clone_size: once
cdr3_length: 17
d_call: NA
v_call: TRBV5-1

cdr3_nt: TGCGCCAGCAGCTCTGGACAGGGTTCCGCTAACTATGGCTACACCTTC
cdr3_aa: CASSSGQGSANYGYTF
j_call: TRBJ1-2
clone_size: NA
cdr3_length: 16
d_call: TRBD1
v_call: TRBV5-1

cdr3_nt: TGTGCCAGCAGCCTACAAGATCTGGGGTTGCATGAGCAGTTCTTC
cdr3_aa: CASSLQDLGLHEQFF
j_call: TRBJ2-1
clone_size: once
cdr3_length: 15
d_call: NA
v_call: TRBV14

cdr3_nt: TGTGCCAGCAGTTTACAAGGGGCAACTAATGAAAAACTGTTTTTT
cdr3_aa: CASSLQGATNEKLFF
j_call: TRBJ1-4
clone_size: NA
cdr3_length: 15
d_call: NA
v_call: TRBV27

cdr3_nt: TGTGCCATCAAGATTGCCAGGGACAGGGAGGGGAGGGAGCAGTACTTC
cdr3_aa: CAIKIARDREGREQYF
j_call: TRBJ2-7
clone_size: NA
cdr3_length: 16
d_call: TRBD1
v_call: TRBV10-3

cdr3_nt: TGTGCCAGCAGCCGATTTGACAGGGGGGAGTATGGCTACACCTTC
cdr3_aa: CASSRFDRGEYGYTF
j_call: TRBJ1-2
clone_size: NA
cdr3_length: 15
d_call: TRBD1
v_call: TRBV5-8

cdr3_nt: TGTGCCAGCAGCCGAGTCCCCTGGACAGGATCAAACACCATATATTTT
cdr3_aa: CASSRVPWTGSNTIYF
j_call: TRBJ1-3
clone_size: few
cdr3_length: 16
d_call: TRBD1
v_call: TRBV4-2

cdr3_nt: TGCGCCAGCAGTGAAGGCAGCACAGATACGCAGTATTTT
cdr3_aa: CASSEGSTDTQYF
j_call: TRBJ2-3
clone_size: NA
cdr3_length: 13
d_call: NA
v_call: TRBV10-1

cdr3_nt: TGTGCCAGCAGCTTCACCGCCGGCGTCGAGCAGTACTTC
cdr3_aa: CASSFTAGVEQYF
j_call: TRBJ2-7
clone_size: NA
cdr3_length: 13
d_call: NA
v_call: TRBV5-6

cdr3_nt: TGTGCCACCAGTGCCCGGGACAGGGAAATTTGTGTGACTAATGAAAAACTGTTTTTT
cdr3_aa: CATSARDREICVTNEKLFF
j_call: TRBJ1-4
clone_size: NA
cdr3_length: 19
d_call: TRBD1
v_call: TRBV24-1

cdr3_nt: TGTGCCAGCAGCAAAACTCCGGACAGGGGGAAGCGAAATCAGCCCCAGCATTTT
cdr3_aa: CASSKTPDRGKRNQPQHF
j_call: TRBJ1-5
clone_size: NA
cdr3_length: 18
d_call: NA
v_call: TRBV21-1

cdr3_nt: TGTGCCAGCAGTTACTTGGGAGGGCCTACGAACACTGAAGCTTTCTTT
cdr3_aa: CASSYLGGPTNTEAFF
j_call: TRBJ1-1
clone_size: NA
cdr3_length: 16
d_call: NA
v_call: TRBV6-5